This T cell receptor beta chain was documented in a study of T cell responses to AZD1222 COVID-19 vaccine. Study results and caveats: Donors, mostly white British, included more females; clonal diversity was possibly underestimated. AZD1222 recipients seropositive at baseline numbered only five to seven.

Only in-frame clones appear in the TCRdb table, and some are missing; sequencing was by immunoSEQ multiplex PCR. Among 80,000 to 100,000 clones listed, roughly 84% were seen once. For this clone: Its antigen is unknown.

The germline V gene has CDR1 SNHLY and CDR2 FYNNEI. The CDR3 spans 14 residues. The ends were cut back, 1 base at V and 2 bases at J, with 7 bases in the middle. The sequencing here drew on peripheral blood, taken on day 0 of AZD1222 vaccination. The source is an adult in good health. The J gene is TRBJ2-3, the V gene TRBV2, with D perhaps assigned TRBD1 or TRBD2 (5 bases each). As DNA, the CDR3 is TGTGCCAGCAGTGAAGTGGGACCCACAGATACGCAGTATTTT. Its translation is CASSEVGPTDTQYF.